The T cell receptor (beta chain) described here comes from a study of monozygotic twins with cystic fibrosis. Study overall: Libraries were built from approximately 3 micrograms of fragmented DNA using about 15 PCR cycles. Findings and limits, study-wide: Low clonality (median roughly 0.009) suggested a mostly naive repertoire. Co-twins had the most similar V usage for 13 of 16 pairs, J for 8. No link emerged between shared CDR3 counts and age, concordance or severity.

Sequencing was performed with immunoSEQ multiplex PCR; in TCRdb, only in-frame clones are kept and a portion is missing. The sample lists 30,000 to 35,000 clones, around 66% seen once, with under 0.9% in the top ten. A remark on this clone: The target antigen is unknown.

Deletions cut 0 bases from V and 4 bases from J, with 22 bases between. The CDR3 contains 18 residues. Per the germline V gene, CDR1 is SGDLS and CDR2 is YYNGEE. Material for sequencing was blood. This receptor was taken from a girl between 5 and 17 years old with cystic fibrosis. J is TRBJ1-2 and V is TRBV9; D not certain. The CDR3 bases are TGTGCCAGCAGCGTAGGATCGGAAAAAGGGAAGGATTTCTATGGCTACACCTTC. It specifies CASSVGSEKGKDFYGYTF.